The rows below give T cell receptor delta chains drawn from one sample of a study of gamma-delta T cells after stem cell transplantation. TCRdb re-called clones from the RT-PCR reads using CATT. The data contain about 3,000 delta-chain clones, roughly 9% of them singletons. What was sequenced was gamma-delta T cells. The receptors here all came from a human donor. It is not recorded whose cells these are; they may come from a transplant donor. Both conserved end residues are part of each CDR3. Each record gives: V gene, J gene, CDR3 protein.

v_gene: TRDV2; j_gene: TRDJ1; CDR3aa: CACDTGTGVTDKLIF
v_gene: TRDV1; j_gene: TRDJ1; CDR3aa: CALGGLGGCLGTDKLIF
v_gene: TRDV1; j_gene: TRDJ1; CDR3aa: CALGEVTRYGGYPRINTDKLIF
v_gene: TRDV1; j_gene: TRDJ3; CDR3aa: CALGEGQEWPLSWDTRQMFF
v_gene: TRDV1; j_gene: TRDJ2; CDR3aa: CALGDSSRVTGGHEGPLTAQLFF
v_gene: TRDV2; j_gene: TRDJ3; CDR3aa: CACDVLGDTRSWDTRQMFF
v_gene: TRAV29/DV5; j_gene: TRDJ1; CDR3aa: CAARPVLGDAKLIF
v_gene: TRDV2; j_gene: TRDJ3; CDR3aa: CACDTVRGDRTSWDSRQMFF
v_gene: TRDV1; j_gene: TRDJ1; CDR3aa: CALGERFLPSGFNGYTDKLIF
v_gene: TRDV3; j_gene: TRDJ2; CDR3aa: CALRPLYWGIRATAQLFF
v_gene: TRAV29/DV5; j_gene: TRDJ2; CDR3aa: CAASVPFTFLHPLGAQLFF
v_gene: TRDV1; j_gene: TRDJ1; CDR3aa: CALGERSLPFLPTYWGKLIF